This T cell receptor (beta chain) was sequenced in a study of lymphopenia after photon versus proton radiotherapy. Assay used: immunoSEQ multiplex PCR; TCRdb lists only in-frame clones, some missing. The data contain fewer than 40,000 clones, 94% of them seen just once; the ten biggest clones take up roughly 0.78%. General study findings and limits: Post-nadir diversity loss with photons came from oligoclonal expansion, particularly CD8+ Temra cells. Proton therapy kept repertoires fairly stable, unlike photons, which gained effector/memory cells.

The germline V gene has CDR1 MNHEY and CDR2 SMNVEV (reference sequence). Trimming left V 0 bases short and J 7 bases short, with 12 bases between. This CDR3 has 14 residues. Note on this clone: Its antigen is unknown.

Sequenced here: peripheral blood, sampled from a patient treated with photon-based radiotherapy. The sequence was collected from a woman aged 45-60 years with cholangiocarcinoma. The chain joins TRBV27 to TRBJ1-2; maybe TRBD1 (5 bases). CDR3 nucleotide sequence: TGTGCCAGCAGTTTATCGGGGCCCGAGGGTGGCTACACCTTC. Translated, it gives CASSLSGPEGGYTF.